What follows describes a single TCR beta chain. The antigen it recognizes is unknown. Base quality data are lacking; no much larger clone is found one base away. This sample is drawn from a study of vaccination and CD4 T cells after COVID-19 (dated by TCRdb to between 2021 and 2022). About the full investigation: The convalescent cohort comprised six males and four females, including two Hispanic individuals, seven Caucasians, two Asians and one multiracial person. Participants received two doses of either the Pfizer-BioNTech BNT162b2 vaccine (n=8) or the Moderna mRNA-1273 vaccine (n=2). Post-COVID blood samples were collected from convalescent patients a median of roughly 100 days after diagnosis, with a range of about 30 to 161 days. Post-vaccine blood samples were obtained a median of approximately 74 days after the second vaccine dose, with a range of roughly 13 to 250 days. For stimulating the cultures, overlapping spike peptide pools were used, derived from SARS-CoV-2 as well as from the common cold coronaviruses HCoV-NL63, HCoV-OC43 and HCoV-229E. Control cultures used a CEFX viral epitope pool as positive control, an HIV-1 Nef peptide pool as negative control, or no peptide. The spike-specific CD4+ TCR repertoire was compared before and after mRNA vaccination in 10 to 11 COVID-19 convalescent patients and a handful of infection-naive healthy vaccine recipients. Memory CD4+ T cell crossreactivity between SARS-CoV-2 and common cold coronavirus spike proteins was assessed at the TCR clonotype level in an earlier paper using these donors.

V was cut back by 6 bases and J by 4 bases, leaving a gap of 7 bases between them. In the germline V gene, CDR1 corresponds to MNHEY and CDR2 to SVGEGT. The CDR3, from cysteine to phenylalanine, totals 13 residues. The retained sequence is limited to the CDR3, 39 bases, with the frame set at the first base. General conclusions and limits of the study: In convalescent patients, a median approximately 90% of post-vaccine SARS-CoV-2-reactive clones were detected only after vaccination, suggesting vaccine-specific priming. Of the vaccine-specific clones found in convalescent patients, nearly all (304 of 307) were mono-reactive for SARS-CoV-2 spike instead of being cross-reactive with common cold coronaviruses. An increase in the median number of SARS-CoV-2-reactive clonotypes from 21 after infection to roughly 38 after vaccination was observed, but the change was not found to be significant. The study included relatively few convalescent patients and did not analyze early timepoints after natural infection.

The sample's treatment or condition, from its label and the paper: approximately nine-day PBMC culture with coronavirus spike peptide pools or control peptides (ViraFEST assay). CD4+ T cells from unexposed donors were collected before the COVID-19 pandemic (2011-2018). The study used the ViraFEST assay, which expanded antigen-specific T cells with peptide pools and then identified expanded clonotypes by TCR sequencing. Each well held millions of PBMCs cultured with roughly 10 ug/ml peptide pools in IMDM containing about 5% human AB serum and 10 IU/ml IL-2. Half of the culture medium was replaced with fresh IL-2-containing medium on days 3 and 7. Once the cells had been in culture for about 10 days, the EasySep CD4+ T cell isolation kit was used to isolate CD4+ T cells by negative selection. As cell numbers permitted, CD4+ T cells from unexposed donors were tested for reactivity to SARS-CoV-2 S and N and to four common cold coronavirus spike pools. PBMCs were separated from whole blood using Ficoll-Paque Plus gradient centrifugation and then either used fresh or cryopreserved at -140C. Triplicate wells were generally used for each culture condition. The leukapheresis product used for the unexposed donors was purchased from a commercial source.

Library generation was performed with PCR. TCR sequencing of DNA from cultured CD4+ T cells used the Oncomine TCR Beta short-read assay at the Johns Hopkins FTIC core. The QIAamp micro DNA kit was used to extract genomic DNA from the cultured CD4+ T cells. Oncomine TCR Beta libraries from cultured CD4+ T cells were pooled using unique dual indexes and sequenced on an Illumina iSeq 100. The original pipeline was this. Non-productive sequences were filtered out, and CDR3s that did not start with C, did not end with F or W, or were shorter than 7 amino acids were discarded. The MANAFEST web application was used to identify antigen-specific clonotypes by comparing peptide-stimulated wells against reference wells and other culture wells. To be called positive, a clone needed an FDR below 0.05, an odds ratio above 5, and a productive frequency above 0.1% in at least two of three replicate wells. A clonotype counted as cross-reactive if it showed significant expansion both in the SARS-CoV-2 spike wells and in at least one common cold coronavirus spike condition. Levenshtein distances (stringdist) and unrooted phylogenetic trees (ape) in R version 3.6.1 were used to assess CDR3 homology. TCRdb reran the public reads through fastp at Q25 and MiXCR, keeping productive beta chains. Rows with one shared CDR3 protein collapse into an entry with the most common genes and DNA. The authors' filters were not applied to this entry. This sample holds thousands of distinct CDR3 sequences; roughly 43% were observed only once. The ten largest clones take up 20% to 25% of the sample.

The sequenced material came from CD4+ T cells from blood, cultured in vitro. This chain is built from TRBV6-2 or TRBV6-3 and TRBJ1-6, with no confidently assigned D gene. The TCR comes from a human donor in good health. The CDR3 protein is CASSTSYNSPLHF. The nucleotide sequence is given as TGTGCCAGCAGCACCTCTTATAATTCACCCCTCCACTTT.